The present T cell receptor beta chain was sequenced within a study of T cells after yellow fever vaccination. Study-wide results and limits: Though it reached lower strength, the secondary response hit its peak faster, day 5 versus 15.

TCRdb reprocessed the 5' RACE reads with MiXCR, giving one entry per CDR3 protein. Of about 320,000 distinct CDR3 sequences in the sample, approximately 7% were seen once. This clonotype was seen a few times. Its cognate antigen is unknown. This CDR3 spans 15 amino acids. The junction had 5 bases not matched to a gene; V was cut back by 2 bases and J by 7 bases. The V gene's germline CDR1 is MGHRA and CDR2 YSYEKL. The TCR originated in a young man who received the YFV17D yellow fever vaccine. The chain couples TRBV4-1 to TRBJ1-6; 7 bases map to TRBD1. The sample consisted of PBMCs, taken approximately 47 days after the first yellow fever vaccination. CDR3 sequence reads: CASSQRTGANSPLHF. The CDR3 DNA sequence: TGCGCCAGCAGCCAAAGAACAGGGGCAAATTCACCCCTCCACTTT.